Sequencing of this T cell receptor beta chain was carried out in a study of shared clonotypes between healthy human individuals. Notes on this clone: Its target is unknown.

Generated by immunoSEQ multiplex PCR, the TCRdb table keeps only in-frame clones and is missing some. The table has some 2,000,000 clones, 85% to 95% seen once. Whole-study results and caveats: Naive CD4 clonotype sharing across several donors was roughly 5%.

Sequenced input: naive CD4+ T cells sorted from blood. Noted subset: CD45RA+ positively selected. The origin of this receptor is a man aged 18-30 years in good health.

CDR3 sequence reads: CASSPKGQRANTGELFF. The CDR3 nucleotides are TGTGCCAGCAGCCCAAAGGGGCAGCGCGCGAACACCGGGGAGCTGTTTTTT. This sequence joins TRBV7-9 and TRBJ2-2; possible D gene TRBD1, 5 bases. This CDR3 has 17 amino acids. Germline V gives CDR1 SEHNR, CDR2 FQNEAQ (reference sequence). The V gene lost 5 bases and the J gene lost 0 bases, with 16 bases spanning the gap. Drawing the rest from reference TRBV7-9 and TRBJ2-2, the complete variable domain is DTGVSQNPRHKITKRGQNVTFRCDPISEHNRLYWYRQTLGQGPEFLTYFQNEAQLEKSRLLSDRFSAERPKGSFSTLEIQRTEQGDSAMYLCASSPKGQRANTGELFFGEGSRLTVL.